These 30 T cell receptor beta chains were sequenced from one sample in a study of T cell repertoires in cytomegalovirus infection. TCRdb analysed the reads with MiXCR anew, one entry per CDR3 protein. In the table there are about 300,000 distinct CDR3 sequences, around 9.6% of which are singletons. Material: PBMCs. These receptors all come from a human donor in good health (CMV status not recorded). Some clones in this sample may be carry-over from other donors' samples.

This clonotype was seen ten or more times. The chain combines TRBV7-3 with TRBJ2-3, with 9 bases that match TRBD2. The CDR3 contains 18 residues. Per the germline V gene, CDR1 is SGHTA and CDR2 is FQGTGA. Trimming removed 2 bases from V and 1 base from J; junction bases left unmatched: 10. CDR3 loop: CASSLAGKRLAGTDTQYF. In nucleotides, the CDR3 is TGTGCCAGCAGCTTAGCGGGGAAAAGACTAGCGGGCACAGATACGCAGTATTTT. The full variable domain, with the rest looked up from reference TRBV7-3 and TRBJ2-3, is GAGVSQTPSNKVTEKGKYVELRCDPISGHTALYWYRQSLGQGPEFLIYFQGTGAADDSGLPNDRFFAVRPEGSVSTLKIQRTERGDSAVYLCASSLAGKRLAGTDTQYFGPGTRLTVL.

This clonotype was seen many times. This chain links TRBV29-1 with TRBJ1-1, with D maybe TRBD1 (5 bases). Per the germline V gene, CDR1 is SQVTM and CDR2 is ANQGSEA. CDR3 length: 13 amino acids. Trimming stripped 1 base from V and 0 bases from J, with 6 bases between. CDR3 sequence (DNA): TGCAGCGTTGAAGTGGGGCTGAACACTGAAGCTTTCTTT. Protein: CSVEVGLNTEAFF.

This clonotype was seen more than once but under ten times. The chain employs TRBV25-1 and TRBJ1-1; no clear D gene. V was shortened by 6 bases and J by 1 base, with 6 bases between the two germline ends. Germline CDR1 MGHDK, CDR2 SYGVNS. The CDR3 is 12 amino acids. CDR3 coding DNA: TGTGCCAGCAGACTGGGGAACACTGAAGCTTTCTTT. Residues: CASRLGNTEAFF.

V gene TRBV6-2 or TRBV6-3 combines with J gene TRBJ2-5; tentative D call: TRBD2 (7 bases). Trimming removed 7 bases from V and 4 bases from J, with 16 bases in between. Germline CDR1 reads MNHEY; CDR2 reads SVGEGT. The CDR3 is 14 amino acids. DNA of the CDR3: TGTGCCAGCATTTCGGCGGGGGCCCGAGAGACCCAGTACTTC. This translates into CASISAGARETQYF.

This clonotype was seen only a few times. The CDR3 sequence: CASSLYRDRNEQFF. CDR3 sequence (DNA): TGTGCCAGCAGCCTCTACCGGGACCGCAATGAGCAGTTCTTC. The chain links TRBV13 to TRBJ2-1; possibly TRBD1 or TRBD2 for D (5 bases each). Germline V gene data show CDR1 as PRHDT and CDR2 as FYEKMQ (reference sequence). V lost 5 bases, J lost 6 bases, and 14 bases lay in between. This CDR3 has 14 amino acids.

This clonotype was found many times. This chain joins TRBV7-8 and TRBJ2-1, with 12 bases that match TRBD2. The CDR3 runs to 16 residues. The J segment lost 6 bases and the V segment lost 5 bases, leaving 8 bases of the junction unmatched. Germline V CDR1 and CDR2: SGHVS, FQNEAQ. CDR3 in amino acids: CASSPESSGGANEQFF. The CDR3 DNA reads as TGTGCCAGCAGCCCGGAATCTAGCGGGGGGGCCAATGAGCAGTTCTTC.

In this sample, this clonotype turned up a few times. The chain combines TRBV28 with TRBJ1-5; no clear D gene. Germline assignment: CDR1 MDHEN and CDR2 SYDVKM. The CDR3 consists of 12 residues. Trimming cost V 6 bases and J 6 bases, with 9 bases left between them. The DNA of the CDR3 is TGTGCCAGCAGGTCGGAGGGTCAGCCCCAGCATTTT. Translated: CASRSEGQPQHF. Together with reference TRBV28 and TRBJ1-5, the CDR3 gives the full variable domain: DVKVTQSSRYLVKRTGEKVFLECVQDMDHENMFWYRQDPGLGLRLIYFSYDVKMKEKGDIPEGYSVSREKKERFSLILESASTNQTSMYLCASRSEGQPQHFGDGTRLSIL.

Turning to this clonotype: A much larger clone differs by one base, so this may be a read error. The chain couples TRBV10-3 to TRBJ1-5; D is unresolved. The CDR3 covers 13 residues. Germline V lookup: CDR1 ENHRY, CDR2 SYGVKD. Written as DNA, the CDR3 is TGTGCCATCGGCGCGCAGAGCAAACAGCCCCAGCATTTT. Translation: CAIGAQSKQPQHF.

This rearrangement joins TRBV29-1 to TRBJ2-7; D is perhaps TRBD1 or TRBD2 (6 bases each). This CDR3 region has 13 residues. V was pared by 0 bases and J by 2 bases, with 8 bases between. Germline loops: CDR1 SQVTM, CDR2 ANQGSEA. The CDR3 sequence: CSVEDGGPYEQYF. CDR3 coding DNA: TGCAGCGTTGAAGATGGGGGGCCCTACGAGCAGTACTTC.

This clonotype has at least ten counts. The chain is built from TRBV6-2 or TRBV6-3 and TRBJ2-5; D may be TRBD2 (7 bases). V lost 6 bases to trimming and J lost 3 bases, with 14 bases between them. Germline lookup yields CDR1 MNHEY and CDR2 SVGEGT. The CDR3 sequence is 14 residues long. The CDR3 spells CASSPRGAEETQYF. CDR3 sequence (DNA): TGTGCCAGCAGCCCACGGGGGGCCGAAGAGACCCAGTACTTC.

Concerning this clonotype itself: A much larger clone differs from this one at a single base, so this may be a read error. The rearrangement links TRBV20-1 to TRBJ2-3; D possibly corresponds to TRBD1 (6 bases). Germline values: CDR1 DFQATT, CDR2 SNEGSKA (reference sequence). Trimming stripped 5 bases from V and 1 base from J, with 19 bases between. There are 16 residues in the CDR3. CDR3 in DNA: TGCAGTGCTCACGGACTCCAGGGGTGGGGCACAGATACGCAGTATTTT. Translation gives CSAHGLQGWGTDTQYF.

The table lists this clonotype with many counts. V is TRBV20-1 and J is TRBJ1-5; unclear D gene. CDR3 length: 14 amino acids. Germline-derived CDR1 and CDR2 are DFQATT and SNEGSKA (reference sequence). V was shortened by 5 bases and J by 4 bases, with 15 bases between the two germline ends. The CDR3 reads CSALREIRNQPQHF. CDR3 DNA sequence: TGCAGTGCTCTCCGGGAGATTAGGAATCAGCCCCAGCATTTT.

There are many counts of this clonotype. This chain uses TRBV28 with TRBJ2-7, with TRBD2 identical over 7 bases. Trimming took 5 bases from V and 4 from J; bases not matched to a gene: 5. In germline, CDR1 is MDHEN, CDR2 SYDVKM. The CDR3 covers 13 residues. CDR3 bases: TGTGCCAGCAGTAGACTAGCTGGTTACGAGCAGTACGTC. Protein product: CASSRLAGYEQYV.

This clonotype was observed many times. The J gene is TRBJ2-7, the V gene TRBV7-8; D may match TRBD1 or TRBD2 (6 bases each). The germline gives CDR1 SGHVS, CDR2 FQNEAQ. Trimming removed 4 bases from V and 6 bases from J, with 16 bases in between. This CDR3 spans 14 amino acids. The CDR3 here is CASSWGAGPPEQYF. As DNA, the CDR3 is TGTGCCAGCAGCTGGGGGGCAGGTCCCCCCGAGCAGTACTTC.

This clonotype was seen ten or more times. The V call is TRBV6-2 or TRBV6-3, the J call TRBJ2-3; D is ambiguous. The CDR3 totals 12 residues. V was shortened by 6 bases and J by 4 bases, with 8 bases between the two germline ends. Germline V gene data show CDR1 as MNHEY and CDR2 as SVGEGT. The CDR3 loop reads CASRLNADTQYF. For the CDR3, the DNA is TGTGCCAGCAGACTCAACGCAGATACGCAGTATTTT.

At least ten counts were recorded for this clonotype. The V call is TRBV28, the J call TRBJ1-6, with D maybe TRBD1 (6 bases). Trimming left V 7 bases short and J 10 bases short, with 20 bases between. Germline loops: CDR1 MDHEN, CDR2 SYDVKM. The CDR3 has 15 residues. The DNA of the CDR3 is TGTGCCAGCACTCCACCTGAGGGACAAAGCTCACCCCTCCACTTT. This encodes CASTPPEGQSSPLHF.

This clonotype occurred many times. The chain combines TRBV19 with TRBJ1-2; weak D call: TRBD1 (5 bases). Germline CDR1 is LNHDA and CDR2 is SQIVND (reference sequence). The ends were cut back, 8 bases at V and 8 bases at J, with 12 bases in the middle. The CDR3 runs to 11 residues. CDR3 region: CASRQGGGYTF. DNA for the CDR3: TGTGCCAGTCGCCAGGGAGGAGGCTACACCTTC.

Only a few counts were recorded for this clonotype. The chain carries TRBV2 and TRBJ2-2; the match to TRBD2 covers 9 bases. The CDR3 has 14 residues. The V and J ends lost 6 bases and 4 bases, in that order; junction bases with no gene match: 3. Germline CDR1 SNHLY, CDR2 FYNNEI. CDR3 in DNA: TGTGCCAGCAGCCTTAGCGGGGGCACCGGGGAGCTGTTTTTT. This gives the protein CASSLSGGTGELFF.

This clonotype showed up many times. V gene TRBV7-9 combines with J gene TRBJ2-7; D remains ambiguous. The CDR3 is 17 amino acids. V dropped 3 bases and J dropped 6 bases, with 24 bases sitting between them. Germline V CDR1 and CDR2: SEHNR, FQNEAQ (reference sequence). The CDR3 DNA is TGTGCCAGCAGCTTGTTTGGTCGAAGGGATTCCCCCGGCGAGCAGTACTTC. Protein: CASSLFGRRDSPGEQYF.

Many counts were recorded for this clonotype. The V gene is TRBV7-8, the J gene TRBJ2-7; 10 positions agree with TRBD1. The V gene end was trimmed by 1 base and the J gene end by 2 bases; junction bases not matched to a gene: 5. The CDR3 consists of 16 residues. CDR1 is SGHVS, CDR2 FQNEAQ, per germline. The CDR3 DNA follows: TGTGCCAGCAGCTTAGTTTCGGGACAGGGGACCTACGAGCAGTACTTC. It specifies CASSLVSGQGTYEQYF.

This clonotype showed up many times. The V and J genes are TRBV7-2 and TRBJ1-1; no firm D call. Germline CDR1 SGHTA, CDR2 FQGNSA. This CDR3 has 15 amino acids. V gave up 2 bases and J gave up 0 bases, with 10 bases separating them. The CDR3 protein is CASSLRGEMNTEAFF. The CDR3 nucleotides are TGTGCCAGCAGCTTACGCGGAGAAATGAACACTGAAGCTTTCTTT.

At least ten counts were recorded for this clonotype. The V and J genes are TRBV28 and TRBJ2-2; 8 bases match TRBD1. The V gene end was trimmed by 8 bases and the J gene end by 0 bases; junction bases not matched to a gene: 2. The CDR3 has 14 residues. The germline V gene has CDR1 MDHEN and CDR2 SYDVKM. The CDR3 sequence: CASEDRANTGELFF. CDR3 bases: TGTGCCAGCGAGGACAGGGCGAACACCGGGGAGCTGTTTTTT.

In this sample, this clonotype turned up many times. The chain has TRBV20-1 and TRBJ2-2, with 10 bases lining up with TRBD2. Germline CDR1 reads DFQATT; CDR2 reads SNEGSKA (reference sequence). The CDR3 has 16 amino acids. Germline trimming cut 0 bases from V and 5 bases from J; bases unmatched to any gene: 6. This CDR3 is CSARDITSGVTGELFF. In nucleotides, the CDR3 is TGCAGTGCTAGAGATATTACTAGCGGGGTGACCGGGGAGCTGTTTTTT.

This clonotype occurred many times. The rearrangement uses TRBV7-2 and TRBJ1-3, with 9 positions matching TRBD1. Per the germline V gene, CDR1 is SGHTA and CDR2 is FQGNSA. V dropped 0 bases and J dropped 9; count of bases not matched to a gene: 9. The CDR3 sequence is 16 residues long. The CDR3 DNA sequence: TGTGCCAGCAGCTTAGCGCGGGGACAGGGCACAGGCACCATATATTTT. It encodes CASSLARGQGTGTIYF.

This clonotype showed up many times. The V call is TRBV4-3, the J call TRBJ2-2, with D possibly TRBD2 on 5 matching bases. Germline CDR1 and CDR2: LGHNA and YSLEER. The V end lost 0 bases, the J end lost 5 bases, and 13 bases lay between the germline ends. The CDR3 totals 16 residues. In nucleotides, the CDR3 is TGCGCCAGCAGCCAAGATTCGGGATTGCAAACCGGGGAGCTGTTTTTT. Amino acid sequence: CASSQDSGLQTGELFF.

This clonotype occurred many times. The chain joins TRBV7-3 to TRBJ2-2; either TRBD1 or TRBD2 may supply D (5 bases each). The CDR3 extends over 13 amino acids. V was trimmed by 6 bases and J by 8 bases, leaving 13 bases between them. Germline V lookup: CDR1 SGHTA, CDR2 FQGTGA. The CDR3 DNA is TGTGCCAGCAGTTCTGCCGGGGCGGGGGAGCTGTTTTTT. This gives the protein CASSSAGAGELFF.

CDR3 residues: CASSFARETQYF. DNA of the CDR3: TGTGCCAGCAGCTTCGCACGAGAGACCCAGTACTTC. The chain joins TRBV3-1 to TRBJ2-5, with D uncertain. The germline V gene has CDR1 LGHDT and CDR2 YNNKEL (reference sequence). CDR3 length: 12 amino acids. V was clipped by 5 bases and J by 4 bases, with 8 bases between them.

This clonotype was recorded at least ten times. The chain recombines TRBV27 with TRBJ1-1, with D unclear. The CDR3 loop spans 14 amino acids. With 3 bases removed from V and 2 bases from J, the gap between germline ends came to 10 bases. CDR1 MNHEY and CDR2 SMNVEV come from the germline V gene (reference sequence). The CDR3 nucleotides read TGTGCCAGCAGTTTTACCGGGATCAACACTGAAGCTTTCTTT. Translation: CASSFTGINTEAFF.

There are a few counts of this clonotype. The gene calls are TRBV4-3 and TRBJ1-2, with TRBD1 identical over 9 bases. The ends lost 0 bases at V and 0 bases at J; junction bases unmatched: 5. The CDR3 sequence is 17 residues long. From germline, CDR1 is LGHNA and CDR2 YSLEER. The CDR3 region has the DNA TGCGCCAGCAGCCAAGATGCGGGACAGGGCACTAACTATGGCTACACCTTC. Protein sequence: CASSQDAGQGTNYGYTF.

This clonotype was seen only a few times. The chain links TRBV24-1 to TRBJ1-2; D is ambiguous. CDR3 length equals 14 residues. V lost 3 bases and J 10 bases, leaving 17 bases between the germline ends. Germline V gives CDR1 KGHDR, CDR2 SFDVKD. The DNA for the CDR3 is TGTGCCACCAGTGATCCCGGTAGACCTAGCGACTACACCTTC. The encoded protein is CATSDPGRPSDYTF.